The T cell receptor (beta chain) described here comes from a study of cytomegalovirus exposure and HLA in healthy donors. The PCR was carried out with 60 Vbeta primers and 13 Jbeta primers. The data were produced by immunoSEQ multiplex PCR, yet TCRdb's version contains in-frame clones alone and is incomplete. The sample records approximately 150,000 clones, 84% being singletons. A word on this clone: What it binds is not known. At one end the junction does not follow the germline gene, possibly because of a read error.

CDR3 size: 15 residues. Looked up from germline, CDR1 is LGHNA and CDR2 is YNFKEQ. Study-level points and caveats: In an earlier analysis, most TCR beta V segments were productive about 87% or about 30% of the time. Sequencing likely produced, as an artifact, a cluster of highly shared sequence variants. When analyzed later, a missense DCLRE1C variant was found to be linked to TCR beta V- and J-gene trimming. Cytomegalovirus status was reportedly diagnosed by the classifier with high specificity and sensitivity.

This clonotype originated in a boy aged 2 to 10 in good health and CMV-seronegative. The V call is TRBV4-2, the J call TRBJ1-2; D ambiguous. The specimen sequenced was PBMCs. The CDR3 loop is CASSQGPATDYGCTF. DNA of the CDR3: TGTGCCAGCAGCCAAGGCCCGGCTACCGACTATGGCTGCACCTTC.